The clone carrying this TCR beta chain was detected many times. The antigen is undetermined. This entry comes from a study of T-cell reconstitution after alpha-beta-depleted transplantation in children. General study points: One year post-transplant, T-cell counts and diversity were largely derived from T cells produced anew. About two months after transplant, alpha-beta T cells reportedly came from several hundred expanded graft clones.

Molecular barcoding with unique molecular identifiers was used for the TCRbeta library. TCRdb redid the calling of the PCR reads with MiXCR, one entry per CDR3 protein. The sample comprises around 190,000 distinct CDR3 sequences, around 7% of which are singletons, and about 5.5% rests with the top ten. Germline CDR1 MDHEN, CDR2 SYDVKM. Losses at the gene ends were 7 bases for V and 2 bases for J; bases not matched to a gene: 8. The CDR3 extends over 15 amino acids. The sequence was obtained from a boy aged 2 to 9 with acute lymphoblastic leukemia, due to receive a stem cell transplant. The sequences come from PBMCs, collected before TCRalphabeta/CD19-depleted stem cell transplant. The rearrangement joins TRBV28 to TRBJ2-3, with TRBD1 matching over 8 bases. The CDR3 nucleotides are TGTGCCAGCATTGGGACAGGAGCACCCACAGATACGCAGTATTTT. Encoded protein: CASIGTGAPTDTQYF.